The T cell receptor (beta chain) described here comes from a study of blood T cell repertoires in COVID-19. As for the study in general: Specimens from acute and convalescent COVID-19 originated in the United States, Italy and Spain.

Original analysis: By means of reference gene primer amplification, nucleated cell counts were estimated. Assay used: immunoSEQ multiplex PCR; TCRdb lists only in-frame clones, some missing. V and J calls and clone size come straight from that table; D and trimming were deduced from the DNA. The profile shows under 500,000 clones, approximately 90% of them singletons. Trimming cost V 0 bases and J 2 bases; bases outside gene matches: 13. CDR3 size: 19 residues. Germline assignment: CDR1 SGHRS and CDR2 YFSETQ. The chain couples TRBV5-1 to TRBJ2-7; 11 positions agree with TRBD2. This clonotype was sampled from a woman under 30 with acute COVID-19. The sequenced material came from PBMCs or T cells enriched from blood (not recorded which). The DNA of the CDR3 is TGCGCCAGCAGCTTGGAGGGACTAGCGGTGCCCCTCATCGCCTACGAGCAGTACTTC. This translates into CASSLEGLAVPLIAYEQYF.